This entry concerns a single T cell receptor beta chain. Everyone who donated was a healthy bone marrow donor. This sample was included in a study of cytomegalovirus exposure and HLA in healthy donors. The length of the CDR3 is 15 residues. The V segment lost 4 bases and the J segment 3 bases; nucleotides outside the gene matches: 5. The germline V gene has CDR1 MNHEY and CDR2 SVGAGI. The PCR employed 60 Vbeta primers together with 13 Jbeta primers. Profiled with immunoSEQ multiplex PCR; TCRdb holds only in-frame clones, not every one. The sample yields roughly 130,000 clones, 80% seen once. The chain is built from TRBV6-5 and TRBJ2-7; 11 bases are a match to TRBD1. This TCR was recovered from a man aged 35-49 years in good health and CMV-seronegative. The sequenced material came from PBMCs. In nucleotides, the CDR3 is TGTGCCAGCAGTTGGGGACAGGGGGAGGGCTACGAGCAGTACTTC. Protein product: CASSWGQGEGYEQYF.